These T cell receptor beta chains were read from a single sample in a study of blood T cell repertoires in COVID-19. Only in-frame clones appear in the TCRdb table, and some are missing; sequencing was by immunoSEQ multiplex PCR. The repertoire holds about 180,000 clones, with roughly 88% as singletons. Source material: PBMCs or T cells enriched from blood (not recorded which). These receptors were obtained from a man aged 45-60 years who had recovered from COVID-19. The CDR3 runs from the conserved cysteine through the conserved F or W. A D gene is named only where the DNA matches it firmly. Expanded clones are given a class, and other clones once, few, many or no size at all.

D,J,V,size,CDR3,DNA
.,TRBJ2-3,TRBV20-1,.,CSASWVSPDTQYF,TGCAGTGCTAGTTGGGTTAGCCCAGATACGCAGTATTTT
.,TRBJ2-3,TRBV2,.,CASQGRMTDTQYF,TGTGCCAGCCAGGGGCGAATGACAGATACGCAGTATTTT
.,TRBJ1-2,TRBV19,once,CASSAGQPNYGYTF,TGTGCCAGTAGCGCTGGACAGCCTAACTATGGCTACACCTTC
TRBD1,TRBJ2-7,TRBV7-9,few,CASSLGQGVRVEQYF,TGTGCCAGCAGCTTAGGGCAGGGGGTACGTGTCGAGCAGTACTTC
.,TRBJ1-3,TRBV11-2,.,CASSLALRVEGNTIYF,TGTGCCAGCAGCTTAGCCCTCAGGGTAGAAGGAAACACCATATATTTT
.,TRBJ2-2,TRBV5-1,.,CASSLGRGDMTGELFF,TGCGCCAGCAGCTTGGGAAGAGGGGACATGACCGGGGAGCTGTTTTTT
.,TRBJ2-1,TRBV3-1/TRBV3-2,.,CASRQQTGGGNNEQFF,TGTGCCAGCAGACAGCAAACAGGGGGAGGGAACAATGAGCAGTTCTTC
.,TRBJ1-1,TRBV12-5,.,CASGLGGNTEAFF,TGTGCTAGTGGTTTAGGGGGGAACACTGAAGCTTTCTTT
TRBD2,TRBJ2-1,TRBV27,.,CASSSPLAGAYNEQFF,TGTGCCAGCAGTTCCCCTTTAGCGGGGGCTTACAATGAGCAGTTCTTC
TRBD2,TRBJ2-1,TRBV7-9,.,CASSSASGGAVNEQFF,TGTGCCAGCAGCTCAGCTAGCGGGGGGGCGGTGAATGAGCAGTTCTTC
TRBD1,TRBJ2-7,TRBV12-3/TRBV12-4,.,CASSFRRGSRANF,TGTGCCAGCAGTTTTCGCAGGGGGTCCCGGGCAAACTTC
TRBD1,TRBJ1-1,TRBV18,once,CASSPQGAGMNTEAFF,TGTGCCAGCTCCCCACAGGGGGCGGGAATGAACACTGAAGCTTTCTTT
.,TRBJ1-2,TRBV6-5,.,CASSYLSANYGYTF,TGTGCCAGCAGTTACTTGTCAGCTAACTATGGCTACACCTTC
.,TRBJ2-7,TRBV6-5,once,CASSFPQTNYEQYF,TGTGCCAGCAGTTTCCCACAGACAAACTACGAGCAGTACTTC
TRBD1,TRBJ1-4,TRBV3-1/TRBV3-2,few,CASSKGQGATGNEKLFF,TGTGCCAGCAGCAAAGGACAGGGTGCTACGGGTAATGAAAAACTGTTTTTT
.,TRBJ1-5,TRBV28,.,CASSPGGGNQPQHF,TGTGCCAGCAGTCCGGGGGGGGGAAATCAGCCCCAGCATTTT
.,TRBJ1-2,TRBV3-1/TRBV3-2,.,CASSRPGGGDHYGYTF,TGTGCCAGCAGCCGTCCGGGGGGCGGGGATCACTATGGCTACACCTTC
.,TRBJ2-5,TRBV7-9,once,CASSLAEAGETQYF,TGTGCCAGCAGCTTAGCAGAGGCGGGAGAGACCCAGTACTTC
.,TRBJ1-4,TRBV30,.,CAWNWGGEKLFF,TGTGCCTGGAATTGGGGAGGCGAAAAACTGTTTTTT
.,TRBJ1-5,TRBV30,.,CAWSVIGGNQPQHF,TGTGCCTGGAGTGTGATCGGAGGCAATCAGCCCCAGCATTTT
TRBD1,TRBJ1-5,TRBV3-1/TRBV3-2,few,CASSQGDRGVYGNQPQHF,TGTGCCAGCAGCCAAGGAGACAGGGGAGTTTATGGCAATCAGCCCCAGCATTTT
.,TRBJ2-7,TRBV6-5,once,CASSYQGGHSSYEQYF,TGTGCCAGCAGTTATCAGGGGGGTCATTCCTCCTACGAGCAGTACTTC
TRBD1,TRBJ2-7,TRBV19,medium-sized,CASRTGYEQYF,TGTGCCAGTAGGACAGGGTACGAGCAGTACTTC
.,TRBJ1-2,TRBV5-1,.,CASSLSDKNGYTF,TGCGCCAGCAGCTTGTCAGATAAGAATGGCTACACCTTC
.,TRBJ2-5,TRBV5-1,.,CASSLFIAGIQETQYF,TGCGCCAGCAGCTTGTTTATTGCGGGGATTCAAGAGACCCAGTACTTC
.,TRBJ2-5,TRBV3-1/TRBV3-2,.,CASSQDVRSETQYF,TGTGCCAGCAGCCAAGACGTTAGATCAGAGACCCAGTACTTC
TRBD2,TRBJ2-3,TRBV5-1,.,CASSYPSGASTDTQYF,TGCGCCAGCAGCTATCCTAGCGGGGCTAGCACAGATACGCAGTATTTT